What follows describes a single T cell receptor beta chain. V gave up 6 bases and J gave up 4 bases, with 12 bases separating them. Germline values: CDR1 KGHSH, CDR2 LQKENI. CDR3 length equals 14 residues. The data derive from a study of cytomegalovirus exposure and HLA in healthy donors. Both 60 Vbeta primers and 13 Jbeta primers went into the PCR. TCRdb's copy holds only in-frame clones and misses some; the assay was immunoSEQ multiplex PCR. Among about 200,000 clones, about 82% were seen once, and the ten largest hold around 2.8%. This TCR derives from a man younger than 40 in good health and CMV-seronegative. The sequencing input was PBMCs. V usage is TRBV18 and J usage is TRBJ1-4; tentative D call: TRBD1 (5 bases). CDR3 sequence: CASSPDRLNEKLFF. DNA for the CDR3: TGTGCCAGCTCTCCTGACAGACTTAATGAAAAACTGTTTTTT. The full variable domain, in which reference TRBV18 and TRBJ1-4 provide the parts outside the CDR3, is NAGVMQNPRHLVRRRGQEARLRCSPMKGHSHVYWYRQLPEEGLKFMVYLQKENIIDESGMPKERFSAEFPKEGPSILRIQQVVRGDSAAYFCASSPDRLNEKLFFGSGTQLSVL.